The 16 T cell receptor beta chains below come from one sample, sequenced in a study of vaccination and CD4 T cells after COVID-19. Treatment: approximately nine-day PBMC culture with coronavirus spike peptide pools or control peptides (ViraFEST assay). Cultured CD4+ T-cell DNA underwent Oncomine TCR Beta short-read sequencing. From the PCR reads, TCRdb called clonotypes with MiXCR, one entry per CDR3 protein. There are 3,500 to 5,000 distinct CDR3 sequences in the sample; over 25% occur only once, and under 35% lies in the top ten. These receptors' antigens are unknown. The sample comprised CD4+ T cells from blood, cultured in vitro. Receptors were obtained from a human donor who had recovered from COVID-19.

This clonotype turned up a few times. The chain links TRBV19 to TRBJ1-5; D perhaps matches TRBD1 (5 bases). The CDR3 is 15 amino acids. Per the germline V gene, CDR1 is LNHDA and CDR2 is SQIVND (reference sequence). V lost 4 bases and J 4 bases, leaving 14 bases between the germline ends. The CDR3 DNA is TGTGCCAGTAGTACCCCTCGGGGGACTAATCAGCCCCAGCATTTT. This codes for CASSTPRGTNQPQHF.

The chain is built from TRBV6-1 and TRBJ1-4, with D possibly matching TRBD1 (5 bases). From germline, CDR1 is MNHNS and CDR2 SASEGT. Trimming pared 5 bases from V and 7 bases from J, leaving 14 bases between. There are 14 residues in the CDR3. CDR3 coding DNA: TGTGCCAGCAGTATACAGGTGGCAACTGAAAAACTGTTTTTT. Its protein is CASSIQVATEKLFF.

In this sample, this clonotype turned up once. The CDR3 coding sequence is TGTGCCAGCAGCCAAGTGACGGGGGGGCTCAATGAGCAGTTCTTC. Protein: CASSQVTGGLNEQFF. The V call is TRBV4-2, the J call TRBJ2-1; 8 nucleotides line up with TRBD2. The CDR3 consists of 15 residues. The junction had 5 bases not matched to a gene; V was cut back by 1 base and J by 6 bases. CDR1 LGHNA and CDR2 YNFKEQ come from the germline V gene.

The chain joins TRBV19 to TRBJ1-1; D not certain. CDR1 LNHDA and CDR2 SQIVND come from the germline V gene (reference sequence). V was trimmed by 5 bases and J by 1 base, leaving 11 bases between them. The CDR3 runs to 14 residues. The CDR3 DNA sequence: TGTGCCAGTAGTCCACGAACAGCGAACACTGAAGCTTTCTTT. It specifies CASSPRTANTEAFF.

As concerns this clonotype: This CDR3 fails to terminate in the conserved phenylalanine or tryptophan, so it likely reflects a read error. The J gene is TRBJ1-2, the V gene TRBV15, with D uncertain. Trimming stripped 0 bases from V and 4 bases from J, with 12 bases between. CDR3 size: 15 residues. Germline CDR1 and CDR2: LNHNV and YYDKDF (reference sequence). The CDR3 sequence: CATSRDPGFAYGYTL. The CDR3 DNA is TGTGCCACCAGCAGAGATCCTGGATTCGCCTATGGCTACACCCTC.

The V and J genes are TRBV7-9 and TRBJ1-5; D is unresolved. V was clipped by 1 base and J by 6 bases, with 4 bases between them. The CDR3 loop spans 12 amino acids. CDR1 SEHNR and CDR2 FQNEAQ come from the germline V gene (reference sequence). For the CDR3, the DNA is TGTGCCAGCAGCTTAGACGTTCAGCCCCAGCATTTT. This gives the protein CASSLDVQPQHF.

This clonotype has a handful of counts. The rearrangement uses TRBV30 and TRBJ2-5, with no clear D. Germline V gene lookup returns CDR1 GTSNPN and CDR2 SVGIG (reference sequence). Trimming stripped 2 bases from V and 2 bases from J, with 3 bases between. The CDR3 sequence is 11 residues long. This CDR3 reads CAWSRQETQYF. CDR3 bases: TGTGCCTGGAGTCGACAAGAGACCCAGTACTTC.

J is TRBJ1-6 and V is TRBV20-1; D perhaps matches TRBD1 (6 bases). Per germline, CDR1 DFQATT and CDR2 SNEGSKA (reference sequence). CDR3 length: 15 residues. Deletions cut 0 bases from V and 7 bases from J, with 13 bases between. CDR3 nucleotides: TGCAGTGCTAGAGAAGGGGGGGCGAGGAATTCACCCCTCCACTTT. Its protein product is CSAREGGARNSPLHF.

The J gene is TRBJ1-2, the V gene TRBV12-3 or TRBV12-4; 7 positions agree with TRBD1. CDR3 length equals 13 residues. V lost 7 bases to trimming and J lost 8 bases; unmatched junction nucleotides: 10. The CDR3 DNA reads TGTGCCAGCACTCGGGACAGCTTGGGGGGCTACACCTTC. Translating it yields CASTRDSLGGYTF.

The J gene is TRBJ2-1, the V gene TRBV11-2, with unresolved D. CDR3 length: 15 amino acids. V was trimmed by 2 bases and J by 7 bases, leaving 15 bases between them. Per germline, CDR1 SGHAT and CDR2 FQNNGV. The DNA of the CDR3 is TGTGCCAGCAGCTTATTTGTTGGAGCTCAAAATGAGCAGTTCTTC. It yields the protein CASSLFVGAQNEQFF.

This clonotype occurred a few times. The gene calls are TRBV7-9 and TRBJ1-1; no definite D call. V shed 1 base and J shed 0 bases, with 3 bases lying between them. CDR1 and CDR2 from the germline V gene are SEHNR and FQNEAQ (reference sequence). There are 13 residues in the CDR3. CDR3 loop: CASSLEMNTEAFF. CDR3 in DNA: TGTGCCAGCAGCTTAGAAATGAACACTGAAGCTTTCTTT.

The J gene is TRBJ2-7, the V gene TRBV6-5; 12 bases line up with TRBD2. The CDR3 has 16 amino acids. J gave up 2 bases and V 4 bases, and 6 bases lay outside the gene matches. Germline assignment: CDR1 MNHEY and CDR2 SVGAGI. CDR3 sequence reads: CASSSRSSGGAYEQYF. DNA of the CDR3: TGTGCCAGCAGTTCCCGGTCTAGCGGGGGGGCCTACGAGCAGTACTTC.

This clonotype was detected a few times. The rearrangement uses TRBV6-5 and TRBJ1-6; 7 bases fit TRBD1. The CDR3 contains 20 residues. In germline, CDR1 is MNHEY, CDR2 SVGAGI. Unmatched junction bases numbered 13, after V lost 2 bases and J lost 0 bases. The CDR3 DNA reads as TGTGCCAGCAGTTACGGAATAGGGACAGCTCAAAGCTCCTATAATTCACCCCTCCACTTT. This codes for CASSYGIGTAQSSYNSPLHF.

This clonotype appeared a few times. The chain is built from TRBV5-1 and TRBJ2-2, with 11 bases aligning to TRBD1. The junction had 7 bases not matched to a gene; V was cut back by 3 bases and J by 0 bases. Germline V gene sequence: CDR1 SGHRS, CDR2 YFSETQ. The CDR3 sequence is 18 residues long. CDR3: CASSSERTGGSNTGELFF. Written as DNA, the CDR3 is TGCGCCAGCAGCTCGGAACGGACAGGGGGCTCGAACACCGGGGAGCTGTTTTTT.

By share of the sample, this clonotype is medium-sized (0.01 to 0.1%). The rearrangement joins TRBV29-1 to TRBJ1-2; D unresolved. Germline loops: CDR1 SQVTM, CDR2 ANQGSEA. The CDR3 has 13 amino acids. Trimming took 2 bases from V and 6 from J, leaving 13 bases between them. In nucleotides, the CDR3 is TGCAGCGTTGAAAGAGTGGGAGTTAATGGCTACACCTTC. Amino acids: CSVERVGVNGYTF. The full variable domain, rest sourced from reference TRBV29-1 and TRBJ1-2, is SAVISQKPSRDICQRGTSLTIQCQVDSQVTMMFWYRQQPGQSLTLIATANQGSEATYESGFVIDKFPISRPNLTFSTLTVSNMSPEDSSIYLCSVERVGVNGYTFGSGTRLTVV.

This clonotype was observed a few times. The chain carries TRBV10-2 and TRBJ1-2, with TRBD1 as a possible D gene (6 bases). CDR1 and CDR2 from the germline V gene are WSHSY and SAAADI. The V end was cut by 3 bases, the J end by 8 bases, with 10 bases between. The CDR3 contains 12 residues. The CDR3 bases are TGCGCCAGCAGTGACCAGGGGTACGGCTACACCTTC. Amino acid sequence: CASSDQGYGYTF.